This T cell receptor beta chain comes out of a study of shared clonotypes between healthy human individuals. The wider study: The donor group consisted of two women and a few men, aged 18 to 49.

As for this clone: Its target is not known.

The CDR3 extends over 14 amino acids. The V gene end was trimmed by 5 bases and the J gene end by 4 bases; junction bases not matched to a gene: 4. From germline, CDR1 is SEHNR and CDR2 FQNEAQ (reference sequence). The study, taken as a whole, reports: Depth of sequencing was expected to influence donor clonotype sharing. Donor scarcity curtailed the genetic and exposure-history diversity represented herein.

This table comes from immunoSEQ multiplex PCR, and its TCRdb copy is limited to in-frame clones, with some not included. The table includes about 480,000 clones, approximately 85% detected once. The chain has TRBV7-9 and TRBJ2-2, with 7 positions matching TRBD1. Input material: PBMCs. The receptor comes from a woman in her thirties or forties in good health. Some clones in this sample may be carry-over from other donors' samples. The CDR3, as DNA: TGTGCCAGCAGCAAGGACAGGACCACCGGGGAGCTGTTTTTT. Its translation is CASSKDRTTGELFF.